The 26 T cell receptor beta chains presented below share a single source sample, sequenced in a study of cytomegalovirus exposure and HLA in healthy donors. With 60 Vbeta and 13 Jbeta primers, the PCR was carried out. Sequencing was performed with immunoSEQ multiplex PCR; in TCRdb, only in-frame clones are kept and a portion is missing. This sample carries about 160,000 clones, approximately 80% of them seen once, and the ten largest clones take approximately 4.8%. Sequencing was performed on PBMCs. The receptor set was obtained from a man younger than 40 in good health and CMV-seronegative.

This clone was observed once. The chain links TRBV7-2 to TRBJ1-3, with 9 bases that match TRBD1. Germline V CDR1 and CDR2: SGHTA, FQGNSA. J was trimmed by 3 bases and V by 1 base; bases with no gene match: 4. The CDR3 runs 16 residues. CDR3 protein: CASSLDGTGFGNTIYF. CDR3 in DNA: TGTGCCAGCAGCTTAGACGGGACAGGGTTTGGAAACACCATATATTTT.

V is TRBV5-6 and J is TRBJ2-6, with a weak D call TRBD1 (5 bases). The CDR3 length is 17 residues. Germline values: CDR1 SGHDT, CDR2 YYEEEE. V lost 2 bases and J 0 bases, leaving 12 bases between the germline ends. The CDR3 here is CASSLGALLSGANVLTF. The CDR3 DNA reads TGTGCCAGCAGCTTAGGGGCCCTCCTCTCTGGGGCCAACGTCCTGACTTTC.

The chain has TRBV28 and TRBJ1-1; possibly TRBD1 for D (6 bases). Trimming removed 6 bases from V and 9 bases from J, with 14 bases in between. The CDR3 sequence is 12 residues long. Germline CDR1 MDHEN, CDR2 SYDVKM. CDR3 sequence: CASSYNQGKAFF. The DNA for the CDR3 is TGTGCCAGCAGCTACAACCAGGGGAAAGCTTTCTTT.

The chain recombines TRBV7-9 with TRBJ1-5; D not resolved. CDR1 is SEHNR and CDR2 is FQNEAQ in the germline V gene (reference sequence). This CDR3 comprises 14 residues. V was pared by 4 bases and J by 2 bases, with 9 bases between. The CDR3 reads CASSSSPGNQPQHF. The DNA for the CDR3 is TGTGCCAGCAGCTCCTCCCCGGGCAATCAGCCCCAGCATTTT.

The rearrangement joins TRBV5-1 to TRBJ2-1, with D possibly matching TRBD1 (6 bases). Germline assignment: CDR1 SGHRS and CDR2 YFSETQ. The CDR3 runs to 17 residues. V gave up 0 bases and J gave up 3 bases, with 16 bases separating them. The CDR3 protein is CASSLVRGIDVYNEQFF. The CDR3 DNA sequence: TGCGCCAGCAGCTTGGTAAGGGGGATAGATGTCTACAATGAGCAGTTCTTC.

The V gene is TRBV28, the J gene TRBJ1-4; possible D gene TRBD1, 6 bases. The germline V gene encodes CDR1 MDHEN and CDR2 SYDVKM. The V gene lost 6 bases and the J gene lost 4 bases, with 15 bases spanning the gap. This CDR3 contains 15 residues. The CDR3 bases are TGTGCCAGCAGGCTCGCCGGACAGTTTAATGAAAAACTGTTTTTT. Protein sequence: CASRLAGQFNEKLFF.

This rearrangement joins TRBV5-1 to TRBJ2-7, with D tentatively TRBD2 (6 bases). The length of the CDR3 is 14 residues. Per the germline V gene, CDR1 is SGHRS and CDR2 is YFSETQ. Trimming took off 1 base at V and 6 bases at J, with 14 bases between the two ends. CDR3 sequence reads: CASSLTVGGSEQYF. The DNA of the CDR3 is TGCGCCAGCAGCTTGACCGTAGGAGGGTCCGAGCAGTACTTC.

The V call is TRBV5-6, the J call TRBJ2-7; D may be TRBD2 (5 bases). V was cut by 4 bases and J by 3 bases, with 14 bases left in between. Germline assignment: CDR1 SGHDT and CDR2 YYEEEE. The CDR3 extends over 14 amino acids. The CDR3 protein is CASSPRRGNYEQYF. CDR3 bases: TGTGCCAGCAGCCCAAGAAGAGGGAACTACGAGCAGTACTTC. The full variable domain, rest sourced from reference TRBV5-6 and TRBJ2-7, is DAGVTQSPTHLIKTRGQQVTLRCSPKSGHDTVSWYQQALGQGPQFIFQYYEEEERQRGNFPDRFSGHQFPNYSSELNVNALLLGDSALYLCASSPRRGNYEQYFGPGTRLTVT.

The V gene is TRBV28, the J gene TRBJ1-4, with D possibly being TRBD1 (6 bases). Trimming took 4 bases from V and 5 from J, leaving 11 bases between them. The germline V gene encodes CDR1 MDHEN and CDR2 SYDVKM. The CDR3 length is 14 residues. The DNA for the CDR3 is TGTGCCAGCAGTTGGGGAGGGGGAAATGAAAAACTGTTTTTT. It specifies CASSWGGGNEKLFF. Together with reference TRBV28 and TRBJ1-4, the CDR3 gives the full variable domain: DVKVTQSSRYLVKRTGEKVFLECVQDMDHENMFWYRQDPGLGLRLIYFSYDVKMKEKGDIPEGYSVSREKKERFSLILESASTNQTSMYLCASSWGGGNEKLFFGSGTQLSVL.

In its sample, this clone was seen once. The rearrangement links TRBV18 to TRBJ1-2, with 10 bases aligning to TRBD1. Germline-derived CDR1 and CDR2 are KGHSH and LQKENI. V shed 3 bases, J shed 11 bases, and the junction held 9 bases outside the gene matches. This CDR3 contains 14 residues. The CDR3 bases are TGTGCCAGCTCACCGGGACAGGGGACTTCTAGTTACACCTTC. This translates into CASSPGQGTSSYTF.

This chain joins TRBV5-6 and TRBJ1-2, with TRBD1 matching over 8 bases. The CDR3 has 14 amino acids. Germline trimming cut 5 bases from V and 7 bases from J; bases unmatched to any gene: 10. Per germline, CDR1 SGHDT and CDR2 YYEEEE. CDR3 DNA: TGTGCCAGCAGTACCACAGGGGGGGCAAGTGGCTACACCTTC. It codes for CASSTTGGASGYTF.

The J gene is TRBJ2-6, the V gene TRBV11-3; 7 bases agree with TRBD2. The germline V gene has CDR1 SGHNT and CDR2 YENEEA. The trim removed 5 bases at V and 0 bases at J, leaving 10 bases unmatched. The CDR3 runs to 18 residues. CDR3 nucleotide sequence: TGTGCCAGCAGCCTACGAGGTGCGGGGGACTCTGGGGCCAACGTCCTGACTTTC. It yields the protein CASSLRGAGDSGANVLTF.

V gene TRBV2 combines with J gene TRBJ1-1; D is perhaps TRBD1 (5 bases). Trimming left V 1 base short and J 3 bases short, with 6 bases between. CDR1 is SNHLY, CDR2 FYNNEI, per germline. The CDR3 has 13 residues. In DNA, the CDR3 is TGTGCCAGCAGTGAAGAGGGGTACACTGAAGCTTTCTTT. Its translation: CASSEEGYTEAFF.

The V and J genes are TRBV19 and TRBJ2-7, with D uncertain. Trimming pared 1 base from V and 3 bases from J, leaving 10 bases between. This CDR3 region has 14 residues. Germline CDR1 LNHDA, CDR2 SQIVND (reference sequence). The CDR3 reads CASSIGFSNYEQYF. The CDR3 bases are TGTGCCAGTAGTATAGGTTTTTCCAACTACGAGCAGTACTTC.

The chain carries TRBV10-1 and TRBJ2-7; TRBD1 agrees at 7 bases. J lost 2 bases, V lost 3 bases, and 4 bases had no gene match. The germline V gene encodes CDR1 WNHNN and CDR2 SYGVQD (reference sequence). The CDR3 extends over 14 amino acids. The CDR3 DNA reads as TGCGCCAGCAGTGAAAACAGGGGACCCTACGAGCAGTACTTC. Protein: CASSENRGPYEQYF.

The chain uses TRBV15 and TRBJ2-7; TRBD1 matches at 11 bases. Trimming cost V 4 bases and J 5 bases; bases outside gene matches: 7. The CDR3 runs 15 residues. Per germline, CDR1 LNHNV and CDR2 YYDKDF (reference sequence). This chain's CDR3 is CATSKGGDRGNEQYF. The CDR3 DNA is TGTGCCACCAGCAAAGGGGGGGACAGGGGGAACGAGCAGTACTTC. The full variable domain, its missing parts supplied by reference TRBV15 and TRBJ2-7, is DAMVIQNPRYQVTQFGKPVTLSCSQTLNHNVMYWYQQKSSQAPKLLFHYYDKDFNNEADTPDNFQSRRPNTSFCFLDIRSPGLGDTAMYLCATSKGGDRGNEQYFGPGTRLTVT.

This sequence joins TRBV7-2 and TRBJ2-5; the D is unclear. Germline lookup yields CDR1 SGHTA and CDR2 FQGNSA. The CDR3 contains 13 residues. Trimming took off 3 bases at V and 3 bases at J, with 8 bases between the two ends. CDR3 protein: CASSFSGEETQYF. CDR3 nucleotide sequence: TGTGCCAGCAGCTTCTCGGGTGAAGAGACCCAGTACTTC.

The V and J genes are TRBV25-1 and TRBJ1-1, with a weak D call TRBD1 (5 bases). This CDR3 is built from 12 residues. V dropped 7 bases and J dropped 1 base, with 7 bases sitting between them. Germline V gene lookup returns CDR1 MGHDK and CDR2 SYGVNS. CDR3 nucleotide sequence: TGTGCCAGCACCGGACAGAACACTGAAGCTTTCTTT. It is translated as CASTGQNTEAFF.

J is TRBJ2-5 and V is TRBV6-4; D is perhaps TRBD2 (6 bases). Germline V gives CDR1 MRHNA, CDR2 SNTAGT. The CDR3 has 17 residues. Trimming left V 5 bases short and J 3 bases short, with 22 bases between. This CDR3 is CASSYSRDSGVEETQYF. CDR3 DNA: TGTGCCAGCAGTTACAGCCGGGACTCCGGAGTGGAAGAGACCCAGTACTTC.

This sequence joins TRBV5-4 and TRBJ2-7; TRBD2 agrees at 13 bases. CDR3 length equals 17 residues. Germline CDR1 and CDR2: SGHNT and YYREEE (reference sequence). Trimming took 6 bases from V and 0 from J; bases not matched to a gene: 9. CDR3 nucleotides: TGTGCCAGCATGCCCGGACTAGCGGGAGCCTCCTCCTACGAGCAGTACTTC. Translated, it gives CASMPGLAGASSYEQYF.

This clone was seen a handful of times. The V gene is TRBV6-5, the J gene TRBJ1-4; D call uncertain. Trimming shortened V by 0 bases and J by 7 bases, and 9 bases separated the two germline ends. The CDR3 totals 14 residues. From germline, CDR1 is MNHEY and CDR2 SVGAGI. The CDR3 protein is CASSYSHVSEKLFF. In nucleotides, the CDR3 is TGTGCCAGCAGTTACTCTCATGTTAGTGAAAAACTGTTTTTT.

This sequence joins TRBV10-3 and TRBJ2-1, with TRBD1 matching 7 bases. Trimming at V came to 2 bases and at J to 9 bases, leaving 10 bases not matched to a gene. Germline lookup yields CDR1 ENHRY and CDR2 SYGVKD. This CDR3 contains 15 residues. The CDR3 DNA reads TGTGCCATCAGTGAGAGGGGGCCCTCTTTAGTTGAGCAGTTCTTC. Its protein is CAISERGPSLVEQFF.

CDR3 sequence reads: CASSLGQAPTYGYTF. CDR3 nucleotide sequence: TGCGCCAGCAGCCTGGGACAGGCCCCTACCTATGGCTACACCTTC. V is TRBV4-1 and J is TRBJ1-2; 8 bases align to TRBD1. Germline V gene sequence: CDR1 MGHRA, CDR2 YSYEKL. The CDR3 sequence is 15 residues long. V shed 4 bases and J 4 bases; nucleotides not matched to a gene: 8.

The V gene is TRBV30, the J gene TRBJ1-6, with 9 bases lining up with TRBD1. V shed 5 bases, J shed 9 bases, and the junction held 5 bases outside the gene matches. Per the germline V gene, CDR1 is GTSNPN and CDR2 is SVGIG (reference sequence). CDR3 length: 13 amino acids. The DNA of the CDR3 is TGTGCCTGGCAACAGGGGGCTGGTTCACCCCTCCACTTT. It translates to CAWQQGAGSPLHF.

This rearrangement joins TRBV5-5 to TRBJ1-2; tentative D call: TRBD1 (6 bases). This CDR3 is built from 14 residues. With 4 bases removed from V and 6 bases from J, the gap between germline ends came to 16 bases. Germline V lookup: CDR1 SGHKS, CDR2 YYEKEE (reference sequence). CDR3 DNA sequence: TGTGCCAGCAGCCCCTACACGGGGGGGCATGGCTACACCTTC. Protein product: CASSPYTGGHGYTF.

The V call is TRBV28, the J call TRBJ1-2, with 7 nucleotides matching TRBD1. CDR3 size: 12 residues. V lost 10 bases and J lost 7; bases outside the gene matches: 9. Germline loops: CDR1 MDHEN, CDR2 SYDVKM. The CDR3 DNA reads TGTGCCATCGAGGATACAGGGGTTGGCTACACCTTC. Its protein product is CAIEDTGVGYTF.